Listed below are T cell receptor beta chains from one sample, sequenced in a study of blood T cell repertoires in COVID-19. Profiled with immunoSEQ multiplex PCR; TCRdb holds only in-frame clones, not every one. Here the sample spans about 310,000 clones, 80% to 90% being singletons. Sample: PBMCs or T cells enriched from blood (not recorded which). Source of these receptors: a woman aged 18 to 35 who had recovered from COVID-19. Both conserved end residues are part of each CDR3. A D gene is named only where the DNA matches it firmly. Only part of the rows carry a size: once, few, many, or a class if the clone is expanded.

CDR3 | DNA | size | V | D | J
CASSLAPGGSSTGELFF | TGCGCCAGCAGCTTGGCCCCCGGAGGGTCGAGCACCGGGGAGCTGTTTTTT | NA | TRBV5-1 | NA | TRBJ2-2
CASSLTGGSFYEQYF | TGTGCCAGCAGCTTAACGGGCGGGAGTTTCTACGAGCAGTACTTC | NA | TRBV7-3 | TRBD2 | TRBJ2-7
CASSQPTASGNTIYF | TGTGCCAGCAGCCAGCCTACAGCCTCTGGAAACACCATATATTTT | few | TRBV4-2 | NA | TRBJ1-3
CASSPQTGGTGNTIYF | TGTGCCAGCAGTCCTCAAACAGGGGGCACTGGAAACACCATATATTTT | NA | TRBV7-9 | TRBD1 | TRBJ1-3
CASSLTGTGPALPNYGYTF | TGTGCCAGCAGTTTGACCGGGACAGGGCCGGCGCTACCTAACTATGGCTACACCTTC | NA | TRBV28 | TRBD1 | TRBJ1-2
CASSPGRVNEKLFF | TGTGCCAGCAGCCCCGGGAGGGTTAATGAAAAACTGTTTTTT | once | TRBV7-2 | NA | TRBJ1-4
CAWNQNVEETQYF | TGTGCCTGGAACCAAAACGTAGAAGAGACCCAGTACTTC | NA | TRBV30 | NA | TRBJ2-5
CASRAGVSDTQYF | TGTGCCAGCAGGGCAGGGGTATCAGATACGCAGTATTTT | NA | TRBV2 | NA | TRBJ2-3
CASREIAGGPDQETQYF | TGTGCCAGCAGGGAGATAGCGGGGGGGCCCGATCAAGAGACCCAGTACTTC | NA | TRBV2 | TRBD2 | TRBJ2-5
CAISLAGGGANVLTF | TGTGCCATCAGTCTAGCGGGGGGCGGGGCCAACGTCCTGACTTTC | NA | TRBV10-3 | TRBD2 | TRBJ2-6
CASSFIGRGSEQYF | TGTGCCAGCAGCTTTATAGGCAGGGGCTCCGAGCAGTACTTC | NA | TRBV7-2 | NA | TRBJ2-7
CASSHALGQENTEAFF | TGCGCCAGCAGCCATGCCCTCGGACAAGAGAACACTGAAGCTTTCTTT | NA | TRBV4-1 | NA | TRBJ1-1
CASSPMNTGELFF | TGTGCCAGCAGTCCCATGAACACCGGGGAGCTGTTTTTT | NA | TRBV27 | NA | TRBJ2-2
CSASAGRLDGELFF | TGCAGTGCTAGTGCCGGGAGATTGGACGGGGAGCTGTTTTTT | NA | TRBV20-1 | NA | TRBJ2-2
CASSFRTDSYTF | TGTGCCAGCAGTTTCAGGACAGACAGCTACACCTTC | NA | TRBV12-3/TRBV12-4 | NA | TRBJ1-2
CASSQDGATNEKLFF | TGCGCCAGCAGCCAAGACGGGGCAACTAATGAAAAACTGTTTTTT | NA | TRBV4-3 | NA | TRBJ1-4
CASSFQDRMVGNEKLFF | TGTGCCAGCAGCTTCCAAGACAGGATGGTAGGAAATGAAAAACTGTTTTTT | NA | TRBV7-9 | NA | TRBJ1-4
CASSLIVGGPSTDTQYF | TGTGCCAGCAGCTTAATCGTCGGGGGTCCTAGCACAGATACGCAGTATTTT | NA | TRBV11-2 | NA | TRBJ2-3
CASSPWGSGSSVYNEQFF | TGTGCCAGTAGCCCTTGGGGTAGCGGGAGTTCGGTTTACAATGAGCAGTTCTTC | NA | TRBV19 | TRBD2 | TRBJ2-1
CASSLLLAGGPNEQFF | TGTGCCAGCAGTTTATTACTAGCGGGAGGGCCTAATGAGCAGTTCTTC | NA | TRBV27 | TRBD2 | TRBJ2-1
CASSSSGTGGEKLFF | TGTGCCAGCAGTTCGTCCGGGACAGGGGGCGAAAAACTGTTTTTT | NA | TRBV28 | TRBD1 | TRBJ1-4
CASSFDSSIEAFF | TGTGCCAGCAGTTTTGACAGCTCGATTGAAGCTTTCTTT | NA | TRBV28 | NA | TRBJ1-1
CASSYSFRGAVTEAFF | TGTGCCAGCAGTTACTCGTTCCGGGGGGCCGTCACTGAAGCTTTCTTT | NA | TRBV6-5 | NA | TRBJ1-1
CASSLEVTGANEKLFF | TGTGCCAGCAGCCTAGAGGTGACAGGGGCTAATGAAAAACTGTTTTTT | NA | TRBV5-4 | TRBD1 | TRBJ1-4
CASTSFDQPQHF | TGTGCCAGCACTAGCTTCGATCAGCCCCAGCATTTT | NA | TRBV28 | NA | TRBJ1-5
CASSFGTTSTDTQYF | TGTGCCAGCAGCTTCGGGACAACTAGCACAGATACGCAGTATTTT | NA | TRBV11-3 | NA | TRBJ2-3
CASSMGPRTEAFF | TGTGCCAGTAGTATGGGGCCGAGGACTGAAGCTTTCTTT | NA | TRBV19 | NA | TRBJ1-1
CASSQLLGDRPHTEAFF | TGTGCCAGCAGCCAGCTCCTTGGGGACAGGCCTCACACTGAAGCTTTCTTT | NA | TRBV11-2 | TRBD1 | TRBJ1-1
CASSFRTLNTGELFF | TGTGCCAGCAGCTTCCGGACACTGAACACCGGGGAGCTGTTTTTT | few | TRBV7-8 | NA | TRBJ2-2
CASSTTGTGLGGYTF | TGCGCCAGCAGCACAACCGGGACAGGGCTAGGAGGCTACACCTTC | NA | TRBV5-1 | TRBD1 | TRBJ1-2
CASSFRLRDEKLFF | TGTGCCAGCAGTTTCCGGCTACGGGATGAAAAACTGTTTTTT | NA | TRBV28 | NA | TRBJ1-4
CASSLGRNYGYTF | TGTGCCAGCAGCTTGGGGCGGAACTATGGCTACACCTTC | NA | TRBV5-6 | NA | TRBJ1-2
CASSTGQGDEGSPLHF | TGTGCCAGCAGCACGGGGCAGGGGGACGAAGGGTCACCCCTCCACTTT | once | TRBV21-1 | NA | TRBJ1-6
CASSIRQEDSPLHF | TGTGCCAGCAGCATTAGACAGGAGGATTCACCCCTCCACTTT | NA | TRBV9 | NA | TRBJ1-6
CASSLRQGHNEAFF | TGTGCCAGCAGCTTACGACAGGGTCATAATGAAGCTTTCTTT | NA | TRBV27 | TRBD1 | TRBJ1-1
CASRRQGANGYTF | TGTGCCAGCAGAAGACAGGGAGCCAATGGCTACACCTTC | NA | TRBV6-5 | TRBD1 | TRBJ1-2
CAIRPGTGIDYGYTF | TGTGCCATCAGACCCGGGACAGGGATTGACTATGGCTACACCTTC | NA | TRBV10-3 | TRBD1 | TRBJ1-2
CASSLVIWGQTYEQYF | TGTGCCAGCAGCTTAGTTATTTGGGGACAGACCTACGAGCAGTACTTC | NA | TRBV7-8 | TRBD1 | TRBJ2-7
CASSLTGDNQPQHF | TGTGCCAGCAGTTTAACAGGGGACAATCAGCCCCAGCATTTT | NA | TRBV28 | TRBD1 | TRBJ1-5
CASSQDSATNTDTQYF | TGCGCCAGCAGCCAAGATAGTGCGACTAACACAGATACGCAGTATTTT | NA | TRBV4-3 | NA | TRBJ2-3
CASRPFSGGAYEQYF | TGTGCCAGTAGACCCTTTAGCGGAGGGGCCTACGAGCAGTACTTC | NA | TRBV7-2 | NA | TRBJ2-7